This TCR beta chain was captured by sequencing in a study of OX40 agonist ivuxolimab in advanced cancers. Study-wide background: Recorded diagnoses for dose-escalation patients were hepatocellular carcinoma, melanoma, renal cell or head and neck cancer.

In the case of this clone: The antigen is unknown.

Trimming took 2 bases from V and 7 from J, leaving 14 bases between them. The CDR3 runs to 15 residues. Germline V gene lookup returns CDR1 MNHNY and CDR2 SVGAGI (reference sequence). Repertoires were generated with immunoSEQ multiplex PCR, while TCRdb's copy carries only in-frame clones and drops some. The data contain 70,000 to 100,000 clones, over 80% of them singletons. Whole-study results and caveats: Partial responders treated at 0.1-3.0 mg/kg exhibited clonal expansion among the lowest measured. More expanded clones were found, on average, in CD8+ than in CD4+ T cells.

This sequence joins TRBV6-6 and TRBJ1-4, with D tentatively TRBD1 (6 bases). The sample here was CD4+ or CD8+ T cells sorted from blood, taken in a trial of the OX40 agonist ivuxolimab. This clonotype originated in an adult with an advanced solid tumor such as melanoma, head and neck, liver or kidney cancer. The DNA of the CDR3 is TGTGCCAGCAGTTACGTGGGGGGCGCGGGTGAAAAACTGTTTTTT. Translating it yields CASSYVGGAGEKLFF.